The rows below give T cell receptor beta chains drawn from one sample of a study of blood T cell repertoires in COVID-19. Sequenced by immunoSEQ multiplex PCR; TCRdb stores in-frame clones only, minus some. The sample contains over 120,000 clones, roughly four fifths of which appear only once. Sequences were obtained from PBMCs or T cells enriched from blood (not recorded which). These receptors all come from a man between 50 and 59 years old who had recovered from COVID-19. CDR3s include the opening cysteine and the closing phenylalanine or tryptophan. D genes are given only for firm matches. Clone sizes are given selectively: once, few, many, or a class where the clone is expanded.

v_gene	abundance	d_gene	len	j_gene	CDR3nt	CDR3aa
TRBV5-1	-	TRBD2	14	TRBJ2-1	TGCGCCAGCACCTGGGGCGGGAGCAACAATGAGCAGTTCTTC	CASTWGGSNNEQFF
TRBV24-1	-	-	14	TRBJ2-3	TGTGCCACCAGTGGTTCGAGGGGGGGAAGGGAGCAGTATTTT	CATSGSRGGREQYF
TRBV7-2	few	-	14	TRBJ2-5	TGTGCCAGCAGCCCACGACAGTACCAAGAGACCCAGTACTTC	CASSPRQYQETQYF
TRBV7-2	-	-	16	TRBJ1-6	TGTGCCAGCAGCTCCCCGGCGGGCTCCTATAATTCACCCCTCCACTTT	CASSSPAGSYNSPLHF
TRBV5-5	once	-	12	TRBJ2-7	TGTGCCAGCAGCTTATCGCCGGGGGAGCAGTACTTC	CASSLSPGEQYF
TRBV6-5	-	-	14	TRBJ1-1	TGTGCCAGCAGTTACGGGGGCGGGAGCACTGAAGCTTTCTTT	CASSYGGGSTEAFF
TRBV6-5	-	-	14	TRBJ2-7	TGTGCCAGCAGTACGCGGGACAGAGACTACGAGCAGTACTTC	CASSTRDRDYEQYF
TRBV6-5	-	TRBD1	15	TRBJ2-7	TGTGCCAGCAGTTACTCCAAGACAGGGGGATACGAGCAGTACTTC	CASSYSKTGGYEQYF
TRBV4-3	-	-	14	TRBJ2-7	TGCGCCAGCAGCCAAGATGCCGGCGGCTACGAGCAGTACTTC	CASSQDAGGYEQYF
TRBV12-5	-	-	8	TRBJ2-3	TGTGCTAGTGCCCCCGAGTATTTT	CASAPEYF
TRBV15	-	TRBD2	16	TRBJ2-3	TGTGCCACCAGCAGAGACCCGGGGAGGGGCGCAGATACGCAGTATTTT	CATSRDPGRGADTQYF
TRBV5-1	-	TRBD2	15	TRBJ2-5	TGCGCCAGCAGCTTGGGAGCGGGGGGGCATGAGACCCAGTACTTC	CASSLGAGGHETQYF
TRBV2	-	-	18	TRBJ2-1	TGTGCCAGCAGTGCACTACGTGGCGGGGTAAGCTCCTACAATGAGCAGTTCTTC	CASSALRGGVSSYNEQFF
TRBV19	few	-	16	TRBJ1-2	TGTGCCAGTAGTATTTCGACAGGCTCTTTGCTCTATGGCTACACCTTC	CASSISTGSLLYGYTF
TRBV19	-	TRBD2	17	TRBJ2-7	TGTGCCAGTAGTACCCTAACCAGCGGGGGGGCCTCCTACGAGCAGTACTTC	CASSTLTSGGASYEQYF
TRBV7-8	-	TRBD1	14	TRBJ2-7	TGTGCCAGCAGGAGAGCCGGGACAGGGTACGAGCAGTACTTC	CASRRAGTGYEQYF
TRBV28	-	TRBD1	14	TRBJ1-2	TGTGCCAGCAGTTTATTGGACAGGGGCTATGGCTACACCTTC	CASSLLDRGYGYTF
TRBV6-5	-	TRBD1	13	TRBJ2-2	TGTGCCAGCGGGACAGGGGCGACCGGGGAGCTGTTTTTT	CASGTGATGELFF
TRBV7-8	-	-	15	TRBJ1-5	TGTGCCAGCAGCACCCGCGCAGGTAGCGGTCAGCCCCAGCATTTT	CASSTRAGSGQPQHF
TRBV19	-	TRBD1	16	TRBJ1-4	TGTGCCAGTAGTATTCCGCAGGGGGGCCTTAATGAAAAACTGTTTTTT	CASSIPQGGLNEKLFF
TRBV13	-	TRBD2	16	TRBJ2-1	TGTGCCAGCAGCTTAGGAGGAGGACTAGCGGGGAATGAGCAGTTCTTC	CASSLGGGLAGNEQFF
TRBV19	-	TRBD2	18	TRBJ2-1	TGTGCCAGTAGTAAGCGGCAGGATAGCGGGGGTACTTACAATGAGCAGTTCTTC	CASSKRQDSGGTYNEQFF
TRBV19	-	-	14	TRBJ1-3	TGTGCCAGTAGTATATCCGGGACATGGAACACCATATATTTT	CASSISGTWNTIYF
TRBV5-5	-	-	16	TRBJ1-6	TGTGCCAGCAGCTTAGGGGTTAGCTCCTATAATTCACCCCTCCACTTT	CASSLGVSSYNSPLHF
TRBV6-5	-	TRBD1	15	TRBJ1-4	TGTGCCAGCAGTTACTCGGGGACAGCTAATGAAAAACTGTTTTTT	CASSYSGTANEKLFF
TRBV12-3/TRBV12-4	-	-	12	TRBJ1-2	TGTGCCAGCAGCAGCAGGGGCGGGGGCTACACCTTC	CASSSRGGGYTF
TRBV4-3	-	TRBD1	16	TRBJ2-7	TGCGCCAGCAGCCAAGATCTCGGGACAGGGGTTTGGGAGCAGTACTTC	CASSQDLGTGVWEQYF
TRBV7-2	-	-	16	TRBJ1-2	TGTGCCAGCAACTCTCGAAACAGGGTAGCAAACTATGGCTACACCTTC	CASNSRNRVANYGYTF
TRBV9	-	TRBD2	17	TRBJ2-1	TGTGCCAGCAGCGGAGGGACGACTAGCGGGGATTACAATGAGCAGTTCTTC	CASSGGTTSGDYNEQFF
TRBV7-2	-	TRBD1	14	TRBJ1-1	TGTGCCAGCAGCCCTTGGACAGGGGGTCCTGAAGCTTTCTTT	CASSPWTGGPEAFF
TRBV29-1	-	TRBD1	17	TRBJ1-1	TGCAGCGTTGAGAAAGGGACAGGCGCTCGATCGAACACTGAAGCTTTCTTT	CSVEKGTGARSNTEAFF
TRBV4-3	-	TRBD1	17	TRBJ2-1	TGCGCCAGCAGCCAACTCACGACAGGGGGCTCCCTGAATGAGCAGTTCTTC	CASSQLTTGGSLNEQFF